The 3 T cell receptor beta chains listed next were all sequenced from one sample in a study of patients and donors after allogeneic stem cell transplantation (dated by TCRdb to 2020 to 2022). The library was obtained by RT-PCR. Instrument on record: NextSeq 550. TCRdb passed the public sequencing reads through fastp at Q25 and MiXCR, retaining productive beta sequences. Entries are consolidated by CDR3 protein sequence, retaining the most common genes and DNA. The sample table records about 960,000 distinct CDR3 sequences; roughly 18% of these occur just once. Roughly 6% of the sample rests with the top ten. Sample: blood, either unsorted or a sorted T cell fraction (not recorded which). The receptors come from a human donor who was either an allogeneic HSCT recipient or a stem cell or donor lymphocyte infusion donor (not recorded which). It is not recorded whose cells these are; they may come from a transplant donor.

The chain carries TRBV10-3 and TRBJ1-5, with unresolved D. Germline CDR1 ENHRY, CDR2 SYGVKD. The CDR3 consists of 15 residues. V lost 0 bases and J lost 4, with 10 bases in between. For the CDR3, the DNA is TGTGCCATCAGTGAGTCGGGCAGCTTGAATCAGCCCCAGCATTTT. Its protein product is CAISESGSLNQPQHF.

V gene TRBV27 combines with J gene TRBJ2-5; the match to TRBD2 covers 8 bases. The CDR3 runs 16 residues. CDR1 MNHEY and CDR2 SMNVEV come from the germline V gene (reference sequence). Trimming removed 5 bases from V and 5 bases from J; junction bases left unmatched: 13. In DNA form, the CDR3 reads TGTGCCAGCAGTCCACCGGGACTAGTTGATAGGGAGACCCAGTACTTC. It translates to CASSPPGLVDRETQYF.

The chain is built from TRBV12-3 or TRBV12-4 and TRBJ2-7, with D perhaps TRBD1 or TRBD2 (5 bases each). Trimming removed 3 bases at V and 7 bases at J, with 13 bases between. The CDR3 loop spans 13 amino acids. CDR3 DNA: TGTGCCAGCAGTTTCCAGGGAACGGGGGAGCAGTACTTC. Translated: CASSFQGTGEQYF.